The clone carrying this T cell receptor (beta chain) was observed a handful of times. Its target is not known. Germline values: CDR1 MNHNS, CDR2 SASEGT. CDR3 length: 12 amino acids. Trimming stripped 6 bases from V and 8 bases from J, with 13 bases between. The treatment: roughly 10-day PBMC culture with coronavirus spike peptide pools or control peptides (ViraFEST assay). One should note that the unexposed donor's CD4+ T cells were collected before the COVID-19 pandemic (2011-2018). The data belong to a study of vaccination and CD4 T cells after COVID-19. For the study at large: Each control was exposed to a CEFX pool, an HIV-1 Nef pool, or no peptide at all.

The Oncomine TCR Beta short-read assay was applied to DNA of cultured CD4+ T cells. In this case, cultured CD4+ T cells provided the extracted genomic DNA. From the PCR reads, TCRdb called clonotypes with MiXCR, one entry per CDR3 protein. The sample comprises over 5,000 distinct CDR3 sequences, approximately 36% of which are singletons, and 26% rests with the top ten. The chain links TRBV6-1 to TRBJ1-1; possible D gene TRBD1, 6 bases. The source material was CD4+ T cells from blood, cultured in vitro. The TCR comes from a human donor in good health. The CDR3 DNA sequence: TGTGCCAGCAGCGAATTGGACAGAGAAGCTTTCTTT. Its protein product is CASSELDREAFF.